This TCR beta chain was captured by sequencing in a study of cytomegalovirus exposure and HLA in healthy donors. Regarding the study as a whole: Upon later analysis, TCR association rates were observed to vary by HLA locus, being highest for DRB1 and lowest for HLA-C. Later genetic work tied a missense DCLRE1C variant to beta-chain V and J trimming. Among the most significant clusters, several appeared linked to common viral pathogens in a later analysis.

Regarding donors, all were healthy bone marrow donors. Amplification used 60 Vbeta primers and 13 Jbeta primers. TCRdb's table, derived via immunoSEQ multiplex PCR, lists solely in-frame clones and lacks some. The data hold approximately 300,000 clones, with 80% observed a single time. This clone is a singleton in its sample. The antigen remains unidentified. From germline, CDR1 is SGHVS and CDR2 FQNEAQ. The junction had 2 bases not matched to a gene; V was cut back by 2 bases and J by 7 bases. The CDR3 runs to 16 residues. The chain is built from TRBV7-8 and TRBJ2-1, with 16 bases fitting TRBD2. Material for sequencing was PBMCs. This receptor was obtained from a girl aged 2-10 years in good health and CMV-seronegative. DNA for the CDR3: TGTGCCAGCAGCTTACCGGGACTAGCGGGGGGGAATGAGCAGTTCTTC. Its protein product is CASSLPGLAGGNEQFF.